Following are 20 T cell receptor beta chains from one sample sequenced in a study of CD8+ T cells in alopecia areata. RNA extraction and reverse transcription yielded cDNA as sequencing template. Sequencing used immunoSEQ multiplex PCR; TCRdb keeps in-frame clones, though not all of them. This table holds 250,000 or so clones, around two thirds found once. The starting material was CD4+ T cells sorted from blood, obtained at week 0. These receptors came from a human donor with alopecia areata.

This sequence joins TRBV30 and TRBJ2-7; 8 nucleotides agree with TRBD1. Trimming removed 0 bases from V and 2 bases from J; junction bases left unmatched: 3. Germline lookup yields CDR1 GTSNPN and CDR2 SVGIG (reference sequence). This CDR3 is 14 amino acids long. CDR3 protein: CAWSVGRGPYEQYF. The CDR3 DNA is TGTGCCTGGAGTGTAGGCAGGGGGCCCTACGAGCAGTACTTC.

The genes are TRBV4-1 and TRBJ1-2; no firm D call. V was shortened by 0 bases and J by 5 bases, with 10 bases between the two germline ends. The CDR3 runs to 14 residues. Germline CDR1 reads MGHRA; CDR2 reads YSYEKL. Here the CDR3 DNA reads TGCGCCAGCAGCCAAGAGGCGACTTCGTATGGCTACACCTTC. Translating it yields CASSQEATSYGYTF.

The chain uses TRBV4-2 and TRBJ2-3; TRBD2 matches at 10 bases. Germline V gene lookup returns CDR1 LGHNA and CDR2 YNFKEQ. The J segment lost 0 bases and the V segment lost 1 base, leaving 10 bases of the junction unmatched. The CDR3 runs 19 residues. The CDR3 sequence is CASSQVRGSGGTSTDTQYF. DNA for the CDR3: TGTGCCAGCAGCCAAGTCCGGGGTAGCGGGGGGACTAGCACAGATACGCAGTATTTT.

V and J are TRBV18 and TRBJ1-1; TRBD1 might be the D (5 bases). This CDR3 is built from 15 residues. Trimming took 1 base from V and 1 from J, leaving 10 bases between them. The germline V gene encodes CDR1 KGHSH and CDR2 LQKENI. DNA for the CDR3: TGTGCCAGCTCACCACAAGGGCAGGGGAACACTGAAGCTTTCTTT. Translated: CASSPQGQGNTEAFF.

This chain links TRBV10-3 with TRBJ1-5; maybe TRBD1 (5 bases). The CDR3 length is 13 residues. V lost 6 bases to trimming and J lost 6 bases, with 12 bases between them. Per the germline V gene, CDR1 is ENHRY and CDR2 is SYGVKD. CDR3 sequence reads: CAIRGQGGQPQHF. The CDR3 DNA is TGTGCCATCAGAGGGCAGGGCGGTCAGCCCCAGCATTTT.

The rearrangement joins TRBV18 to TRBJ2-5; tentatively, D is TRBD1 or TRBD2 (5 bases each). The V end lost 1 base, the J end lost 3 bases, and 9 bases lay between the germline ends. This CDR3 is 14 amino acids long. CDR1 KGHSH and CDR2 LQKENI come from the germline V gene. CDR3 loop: CASSPRDGEETQYF. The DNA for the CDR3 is TGTGCCAGCTCACCACGGGACGGAGAAGAGACCCAGTACTTC.

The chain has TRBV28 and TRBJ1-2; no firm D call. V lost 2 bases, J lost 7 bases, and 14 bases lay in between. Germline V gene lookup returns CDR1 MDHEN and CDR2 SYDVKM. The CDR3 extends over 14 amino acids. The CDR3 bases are TGTGCCAGCAGTTTAATTGACAAGTCGCGTGGCTACACCTTC. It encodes CASSLIDKSRGYTF.

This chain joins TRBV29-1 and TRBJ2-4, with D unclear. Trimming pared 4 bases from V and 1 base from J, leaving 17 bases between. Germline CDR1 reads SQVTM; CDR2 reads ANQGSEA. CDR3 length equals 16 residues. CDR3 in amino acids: CSVGSLQVGAKNIQYF. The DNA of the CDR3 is TGCAGCGTTGGGTCGTTGCAGGTTGGTGCCAAAAACATTCAGTACTTC.

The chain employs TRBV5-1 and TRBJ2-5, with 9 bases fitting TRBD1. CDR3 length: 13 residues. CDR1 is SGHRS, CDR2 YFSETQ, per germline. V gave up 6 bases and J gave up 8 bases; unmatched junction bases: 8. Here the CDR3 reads CASTLRDRETQYF. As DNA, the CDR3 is TGCGCCAGCACCCTGCGGGACAGGGAAACCCAGTACTTC.

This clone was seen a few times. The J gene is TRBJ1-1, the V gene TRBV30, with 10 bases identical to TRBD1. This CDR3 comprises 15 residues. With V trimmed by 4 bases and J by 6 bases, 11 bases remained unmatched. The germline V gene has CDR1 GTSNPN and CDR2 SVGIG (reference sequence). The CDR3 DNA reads TGTGCCTGGACCAGACGGGACAGGGGCTTCTCTGAAGCTTTCTTT. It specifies CAWTRRDRGFSEAFF. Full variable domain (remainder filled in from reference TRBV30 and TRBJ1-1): SQTIHQWPATLVQPVGSPLSLECTVEGTSNPNLYWYRQAAGRGLQLLFYSVGIGQISSEVPQNLSASRPQDRQFILSSKKLLLSDSGFYLCAWTRRDRGFSEAFFGQGTRLTVV.

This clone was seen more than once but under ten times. The CDR3 region is CASSVSNQPQHF. CDR3 bases: TGTGCCAGCAGTGTGAGCAATCAGCCCCAGCATTTT. The rearrangement joins TRBV2 to TRBJ1-5, with D unclear. V lost 4 bases, J lost 1 base, and 2 bases lay in between. The length of the CDR3 is 12 residues. Germline lookup yields CDR1 SNHLY and CDR2 FYNNEI.

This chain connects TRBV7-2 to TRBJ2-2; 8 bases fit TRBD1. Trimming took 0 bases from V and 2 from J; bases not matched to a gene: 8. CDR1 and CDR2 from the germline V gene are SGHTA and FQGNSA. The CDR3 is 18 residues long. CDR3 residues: CASSLADRVGPNTGELFF. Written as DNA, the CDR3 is TGTGCCAGCAGCTTAGCGGACAGGGTGGGGCCCAACACCGGGGAGCTGTTTTTT.

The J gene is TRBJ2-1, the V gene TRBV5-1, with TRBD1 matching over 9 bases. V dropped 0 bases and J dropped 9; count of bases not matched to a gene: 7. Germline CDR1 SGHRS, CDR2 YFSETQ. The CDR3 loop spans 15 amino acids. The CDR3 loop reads CASSLAGTGISEQFF. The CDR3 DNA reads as TGCGCCAGCAGCTTGGCAGGGACAGGGATCTCTGAGCAGTTCTTC.

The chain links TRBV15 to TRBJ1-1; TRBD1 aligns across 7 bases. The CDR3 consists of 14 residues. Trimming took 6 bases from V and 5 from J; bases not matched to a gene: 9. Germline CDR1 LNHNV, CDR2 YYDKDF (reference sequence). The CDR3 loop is CATRARGTWTEAFF. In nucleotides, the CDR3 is TGTGCCACCAGAGCCAGGGGGACATGGACTGAAGCTTTCTTT.

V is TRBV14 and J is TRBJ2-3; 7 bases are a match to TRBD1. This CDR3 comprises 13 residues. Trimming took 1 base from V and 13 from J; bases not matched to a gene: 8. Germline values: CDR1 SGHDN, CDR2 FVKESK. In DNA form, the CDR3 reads TGTGCCAGCAGCCAAGGAGACGACAGGGTGAAGTATTTT. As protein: CASSQGDDRVKYF.

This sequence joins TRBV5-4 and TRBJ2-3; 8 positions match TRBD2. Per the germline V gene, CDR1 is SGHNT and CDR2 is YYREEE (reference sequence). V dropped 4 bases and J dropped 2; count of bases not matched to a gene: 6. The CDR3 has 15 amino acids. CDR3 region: CASSQAGVNTDTQYF. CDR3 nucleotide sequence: TGTGCCAGCAGCCAAGCGGGAGTAAACACAGATACGCAGTATTTT.

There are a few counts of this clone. CDR3 bases: TGCAGCACCCGGGGACAGGGCAATGAGCAGTTCTTC. Its translation: CSTRGQGNEQFF. The chain carries TRBV29-1 and TRBJ2-1; 9 nucleotides agree with TRBD1. Germline V CDR1 and CDR2: SQVTM, ANQGSEA. The CDR3 loop spans 12 amino acids. The trim removed 8 bases at V and 6 bases at J, leaving 5 bases unmatched.

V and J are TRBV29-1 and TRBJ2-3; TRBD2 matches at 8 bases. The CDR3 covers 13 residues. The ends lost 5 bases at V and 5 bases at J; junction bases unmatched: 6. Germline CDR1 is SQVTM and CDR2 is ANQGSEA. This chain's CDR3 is CSVRGGRGDTQYF. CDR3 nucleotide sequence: TGCAGCGTTCGCGGGGGGCGGGGAGATACGCAGTATTTT.

The CDR3 DNA is TGTGCCTGGAGTGCGAGCGGGACAGGGAGGGAAAAACTGTTTTTT. Its translation is CAWSASGTGREKLFF. The V gene is TRBV30, the J gene TRBJ1-4, with 9 bases matching TRBD1. J was trimmed by 8 bases and V by 1 base; bases with no gene match: 8. The CDR3 length is 15 residues. CDR1 is GTSNPN, CDR2 SVGIG, per germline (reference sequence).

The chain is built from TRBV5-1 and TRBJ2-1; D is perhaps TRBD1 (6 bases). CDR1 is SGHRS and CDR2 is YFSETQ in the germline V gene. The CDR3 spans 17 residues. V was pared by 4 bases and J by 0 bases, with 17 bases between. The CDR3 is CASSPNRALSSYNEQFF. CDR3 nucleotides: TGCGCCAGCAGCCCGAACAGGGCCCTCAGCTCCTACAATGAGCAGTTCTTC.